The 10 T cell receptor beta chains below all came from one sample that was sequenced in a study of T cells in Graves' hyperthyroidism and ophthalmopathy. Researchers amplified the TCR beta CDR3 regions from RNA transcripts. The TCR CDR3 first-round RT-PCR relied on the HTBI primer set. TCRdb re-derived calls from the multiplex PCR reads in MiXCR, one entry per CDR3 protein. Of about half a million distinct CDR3 sequences listed, nearly 20% were seen once; the top ten hold approximately 48%. The sample was blood. These receptors all stem from a man aged 35 to 55 with Graves' ophthalmopathy.

This clonotype was counted only a few times. The rearrangement joins TRBV3-1 to TRBJ2-3, with 9 bases aligning to TRBD2. The CDR3 loop spans 16 amino acids. Trimming at V came to 4 bases and at J to 6 bases, leaving 11 bases not matched to a gene. Germline V gene sequence: CDR1 LGHDT, CDR2 YNNKEL (reference sequence). CDR3 in amino acids: CASSPFGGGADDTQYF. As DNA, the CDR3 is TGTGCCAGCAGCCCTTTTGGCGGGGGGGCCGATGATACGCAGTATTTT.

Concerning this clonotype itself: A much larger clone differs by one base, so this may be a read error. V gene TRBV6-5 combines with J gene TRBJ2-1; 12 nucleotides match TRBD1. In germline, CDR1 is MNHEY, CDR2 SVGAGI. CDR3 length: 15 amino acids. The junction had 6 bases not matched to a gene; V was cut back by 2 bases and J by 10 bases. The CDR3 protein is CASSYGTGGYYEQFF. Here the CDR3 DNA reads TGTGCCAGCAGTTACGGGACAGGGGGCTACTACGAGCAGTTCTTC.

The DNA of the CDR3 is TGTGCCAGCAGCTCCCGAGGGGCCGTGACCTATGGCTACACCTTC. This translates into CASSSRGAVTYGYTF. The gene calls are TRBV11-2 and TRBJ1-2; perhaps TRBD1 as D (5 bases). Trimming left V 4 bases short and J 4 bases short, with 16 bases between. Germline lookup yields CDR1 SGHAT and CDR2 FQNNGV. The CDR3 has 15 residues.

The chain combines TRBV12-3 or TRBV12-4 with TRBJ1-1, with D unclear. The length of the CDR3 is 13 residues. V lost 5 bases, J lost 7 bases, and 14 bases lay in between. CDR3 in DNA: TGTGCCAGCAGTCCAGGCACTATATTTGAAGCTTTCTTT. Amino acids: CASSPGTIFEAFF.

The V and J genes are TRBV6-1 and TRBJ2-7; TRBD1 is a possible D gene (6 bases). V was shortened by 3 bases and J by 5 bases, with 14 bases between the two germline ends. In germline, CDR1 is MNHNS, CDR2 SASEGT. The CDR3 length is 14 residues. CDR3 residues: CASSDRQGNHEQYF. In DNA form, the CDR3 reads TGTGCCAGCAGTGATCGGCAGGGGAATCACGAGCAGTACTTC.

This clonotype was recorded at least ten times. The chain employs TRBV7-2 and TRBJ2-3; D gene uncertain. The CDR3 sequence is 14 residues long. CDR1 is SGHTA, CDR2 FQGNSA, per germline. Deletions cut 4 bases from V and 4 bases from J, with 12 bases between. This chain's CDR3 is CASSSGPVADTQYF. In nucleotides, the CDR3 is TGTGCCAGCAGCTCCGGCCCGGTTGCAGATACGCAGTATTTT.

The sample holds many counts of this clonotype. V is TRBV3-1 and J is TRBJ1-5; D unresolved. CDR3 length equals 14 residues. The V gene lost 4 bases and the J gene lost 2 bases, with 9 bases spanning the gap. Germline V gene lookup returns CDR1 LGHDT and CDR2 YNNKEL (reference sequence). The CDR3: CASSPHSGNQPQHF. In nucleotides, the CDR3 is TGTGCCAGCAGCCCTCATTCGGGCAATCAGCCCCAGCATTTT.

The chain has TRBV19 and TRBJ2-3; D is ambiguous. V lost 3 bases and J 6 bases, leaving 7 bases between the germline ends. Germline V gene lookup returns CDR1 LNHDA and CDR2 SQIVND (reference sequence). The CDR3 is 12 residues long. CDR3 amino acids: CASSILRDTQYF. DNA for the CDR3: TGTGCCAGTAGTATCCTACGTGATACGCAGTATTTT.

The sample holds many counts of this clonotype. V usage is TRBV10-3 and J usage is TRBJ1-5; D is uncertain. Germline loops: CDR1 ENHRY, CDR2 SYGVKD. The CDR3 runs to 12 residues. With 11 bases removed from V and 3 bases from J, the gap between germline ends came to 11 bases. As DNA, the CDR3 is TGTGCCGCCGGGCAATACAATCAGCCCCAGCATTTT. Translation gives CAAGQYNQPQHF.

This clonotype was detected ten times or more. The genes are TRBV5-1 and TRBJ2-3; tentative D call: TRBD1 (6 bases). Deletions cut 4 bases from V and 3 bases from J, with 15 bases between. The CDR3 has 15 amino acids. Germline assignment: CDR1 SGHRS and CDR2 YFSETQ. The CDR3 DNA reads as TGCGCCAGCAGCCCTCCGTGGACAGAGACAGATACGCAGTATTTT. This sequence encodes CASSPPWTETDTQYF.